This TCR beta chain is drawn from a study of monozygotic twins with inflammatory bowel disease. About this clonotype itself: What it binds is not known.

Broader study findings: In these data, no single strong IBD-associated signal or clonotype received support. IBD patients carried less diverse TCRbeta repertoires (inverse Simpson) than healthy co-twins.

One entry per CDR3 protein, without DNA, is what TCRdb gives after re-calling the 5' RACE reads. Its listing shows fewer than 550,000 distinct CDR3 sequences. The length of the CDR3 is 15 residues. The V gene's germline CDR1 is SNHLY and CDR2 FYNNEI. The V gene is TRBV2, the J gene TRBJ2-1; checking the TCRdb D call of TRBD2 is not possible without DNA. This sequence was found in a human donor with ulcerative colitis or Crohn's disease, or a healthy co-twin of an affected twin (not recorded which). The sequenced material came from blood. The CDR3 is CASRYKASGHNEQFF.